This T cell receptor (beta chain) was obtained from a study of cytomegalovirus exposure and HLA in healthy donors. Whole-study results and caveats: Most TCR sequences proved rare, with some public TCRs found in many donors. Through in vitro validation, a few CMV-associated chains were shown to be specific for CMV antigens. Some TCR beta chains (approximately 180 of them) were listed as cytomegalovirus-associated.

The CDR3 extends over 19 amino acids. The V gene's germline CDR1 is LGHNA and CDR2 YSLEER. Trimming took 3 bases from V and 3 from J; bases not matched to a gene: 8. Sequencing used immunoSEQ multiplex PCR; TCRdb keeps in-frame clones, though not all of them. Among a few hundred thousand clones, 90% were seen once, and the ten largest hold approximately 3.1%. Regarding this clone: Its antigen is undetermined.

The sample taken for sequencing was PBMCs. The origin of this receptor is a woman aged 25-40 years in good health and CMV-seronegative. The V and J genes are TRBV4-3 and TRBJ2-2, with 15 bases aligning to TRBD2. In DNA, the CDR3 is TGCGCCAGCAGCCAGGATCCTGGACTAGCGGGAGGGCACACCGGGGAGCTGTTTTTT. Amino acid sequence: CASSQDPGLAGGHTGELFF.